This T cell receptor (beta chain) emerged from a study of CXCR3-negative and CXCR3-positive naive CD8 T cells. Study background: Per library, roughly 1.6 +/- 0.3 million reads; approximately 150 million TRB reads overall. General study results and limits: Hydrophobicity was higher for TRB CDR3s found in CXCR3-positive naive cells than in CXCR3-negative naive cells. The study inferred TCR strength from TRB CDR3 properties and found comparable surface CD5 between naive subsets. Similar TRBV-TRBJ gene usage was seen in naive CXCR3-negative and CXCR3-positive cells, but not in memory cells.

Naive CD8+ T lymphocytes were specified as CD45RO-CCR7+CD27+CD95-. Of note for this clonotype: Its specificity is unknown.

Germline lookup yields CDR1 KGHSH and CDR2 LQKENI. The CDR3 loop spans 12 amino acids. UMI-labeled TRB cDNA libraries were prepared by 5' RACE. TCRdb re-called the 5' RACE reads and shows each CDR3 protein once, DNA omitted. The sample's table shows 75,000 to 90,000 distinct CDR3 sequences. The chain employs TRBV18 and TRBJ1-1. This sequence originates from a human donor in good health. Some clones in this sample may be carry-over from other donors' samples. What was sequenced was naive CXCR3+ CD8+ T cells from blood. Noted subset: CD45RO-CCR7+CD27+CD95- naive CD8+ T cells expressing CXCR3 (TNR3+). CDR3 region: CASSPPYTEAFF.